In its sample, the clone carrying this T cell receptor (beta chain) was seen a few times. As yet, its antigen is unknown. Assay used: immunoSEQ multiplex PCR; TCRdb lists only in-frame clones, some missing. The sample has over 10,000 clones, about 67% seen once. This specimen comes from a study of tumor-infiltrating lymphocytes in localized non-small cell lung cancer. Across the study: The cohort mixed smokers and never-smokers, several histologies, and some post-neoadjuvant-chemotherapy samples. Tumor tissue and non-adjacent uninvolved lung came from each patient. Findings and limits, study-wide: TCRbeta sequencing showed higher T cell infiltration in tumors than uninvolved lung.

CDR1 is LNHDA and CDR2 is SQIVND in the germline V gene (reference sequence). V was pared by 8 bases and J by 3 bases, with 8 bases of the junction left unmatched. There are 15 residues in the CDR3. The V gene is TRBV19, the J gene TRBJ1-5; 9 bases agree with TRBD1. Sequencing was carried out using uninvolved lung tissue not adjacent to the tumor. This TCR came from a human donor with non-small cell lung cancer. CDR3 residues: CASLSGTGFNQPQHF. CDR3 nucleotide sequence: TGTGCCAGTCTATCCGGGACAGGGTTCAATCAGCCCCAGCATTTT.